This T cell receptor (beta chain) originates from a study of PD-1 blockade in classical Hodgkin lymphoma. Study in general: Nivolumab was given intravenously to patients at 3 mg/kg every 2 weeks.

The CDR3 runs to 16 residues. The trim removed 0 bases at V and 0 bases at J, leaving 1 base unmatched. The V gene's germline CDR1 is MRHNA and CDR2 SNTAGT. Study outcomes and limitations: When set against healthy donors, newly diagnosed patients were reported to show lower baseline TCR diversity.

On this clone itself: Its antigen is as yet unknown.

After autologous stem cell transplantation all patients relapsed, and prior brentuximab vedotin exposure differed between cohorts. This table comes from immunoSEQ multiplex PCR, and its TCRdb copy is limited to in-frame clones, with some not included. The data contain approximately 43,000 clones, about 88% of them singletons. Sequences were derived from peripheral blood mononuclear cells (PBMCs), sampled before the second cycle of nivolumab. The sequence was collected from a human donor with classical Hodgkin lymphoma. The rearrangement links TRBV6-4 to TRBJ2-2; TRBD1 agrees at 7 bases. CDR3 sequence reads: CASSDSGGTNTGELFF. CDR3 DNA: TGTGCCAGCAGTGACTCAGGGGGCACGAACACCGGGGAGCTGTTTTTT.